The subject of this entry is one T cell receptor (beta chain). Germline CDR1 reads SGHDN; CDR2 reads FVKESK. V was shortened by 4 bases and J by 5 bases, with 12 bases between the two germline ends. The CDR3 runs 15 residues. These data are taken from a study of memory CD4+ T cells and cytomegalovirus serostatus. As handled by the study authors: Out-of-frame sequences were removed, leaving roughly 2,200,000 distinct TCRbeta sequences. The data were produced by immunoSEQ multiplex PCR, yet TCRdb's version contains in-frame clones alone and is incomplete. V, J and clone size reflect that table, while D and trimming were determined from the DNA. Of 56,000 or so clones detected, around 80% appear once; the ten largest clones hold approximately 0.44%. Single viable CD3+CD4+CD8-CD45RO+ cells were sorted as the memory CD4+ T cells.

The sequencing input was memory CD4+ T cells from blood. The source of this sequence is an adult in good health and CMV-seronegative. The V call is TRBV14, the J call TRBJ1-6; D is possibly TRBD1 (5 bases). The CDR3 bases are TGTGCCAGCAGCCGCGGGACGTATGATAATTCACCCCTCCACTTT. It is translated as CASSRGTYDNSPLHF.